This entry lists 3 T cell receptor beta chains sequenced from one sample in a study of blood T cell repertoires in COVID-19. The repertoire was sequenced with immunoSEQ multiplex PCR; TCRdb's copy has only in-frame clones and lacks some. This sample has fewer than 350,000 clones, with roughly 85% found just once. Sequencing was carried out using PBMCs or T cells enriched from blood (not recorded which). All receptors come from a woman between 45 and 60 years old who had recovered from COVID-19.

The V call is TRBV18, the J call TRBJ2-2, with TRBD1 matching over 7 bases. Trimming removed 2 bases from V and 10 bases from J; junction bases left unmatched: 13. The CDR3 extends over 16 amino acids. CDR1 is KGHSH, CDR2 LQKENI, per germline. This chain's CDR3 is CASSPSRTGSGEELFF. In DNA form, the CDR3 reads TGTGCCAGCTCACCATCAAGGACAGGTAGTGGTGAGGAGCTGTTTTTT.

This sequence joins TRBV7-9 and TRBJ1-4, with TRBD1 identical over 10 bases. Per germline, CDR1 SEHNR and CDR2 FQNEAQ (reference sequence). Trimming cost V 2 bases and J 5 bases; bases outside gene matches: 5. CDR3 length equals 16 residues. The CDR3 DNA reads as TGTGCCAGCAGCTTATGGGAGGGACAGGGGAATGAAAAACTGTTTTTT. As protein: CASSLWEGQGNEKLFF.

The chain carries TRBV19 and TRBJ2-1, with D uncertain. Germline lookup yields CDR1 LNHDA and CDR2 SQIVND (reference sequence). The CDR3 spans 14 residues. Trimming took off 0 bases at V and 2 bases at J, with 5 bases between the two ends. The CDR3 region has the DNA TGTGCCAGTAGTATAGATACAGCCTACAATGAGCAGTTCTTC. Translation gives CASSIDTAYNEQFF.